The clone carrying this T cell receptor beta chain was counted once. The CDR3 contains 17 residues. V gave up 0 bases and J gave up 8 bases, with 17 bases separating them. CDR1 and CDR2 from the germline V gene are SEHNR and FQNEAQ (reference sequence). Generated by immunoSEQ multiplex PCR, the TCRdb table keeps only in-frame clones and is missing some. Of about 79,000 clones in the sample, roughly 92% were seen once. The data were obtained in a study of OX40 agonist ivuxolimab in advanced cancers. In the study overall: Melanoma, hepatocellular carcinoma, head and neck or renal cell cancer occurred in dose-escalation patients.

This sequence joins TRBV7-9 and TRBJ1-6; D uncertain. The TCR was taken from an adult with an advanced solid tumor such as melanoma, head and neck, liver or kidney cancer. The specimen was CD4+ or CD8+ T cells sorted from blood, collected in a trial of the OX40 agonist ivuxolimab. This chain's CDR3 is CASSLALGQGKDSPLHF. Here the CDR3 DNA reads TGTGCCAGCAGCTTAGCTTTAGGGCAAGGGAAAGATTCACCCCTCCACTTT.